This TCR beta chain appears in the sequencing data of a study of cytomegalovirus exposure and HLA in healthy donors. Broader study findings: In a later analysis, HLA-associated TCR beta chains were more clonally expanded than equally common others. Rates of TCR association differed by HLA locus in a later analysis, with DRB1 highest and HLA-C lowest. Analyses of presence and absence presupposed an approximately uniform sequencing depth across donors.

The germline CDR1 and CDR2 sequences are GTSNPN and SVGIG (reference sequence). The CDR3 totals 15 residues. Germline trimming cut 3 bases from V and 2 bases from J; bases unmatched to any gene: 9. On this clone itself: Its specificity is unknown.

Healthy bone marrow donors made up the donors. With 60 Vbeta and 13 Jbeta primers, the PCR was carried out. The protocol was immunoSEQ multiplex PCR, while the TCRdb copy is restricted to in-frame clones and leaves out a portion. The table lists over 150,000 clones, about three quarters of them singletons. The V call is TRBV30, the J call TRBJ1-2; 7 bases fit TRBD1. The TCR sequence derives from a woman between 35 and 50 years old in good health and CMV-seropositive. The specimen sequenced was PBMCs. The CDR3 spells CAWSPVWDSNYGYTF. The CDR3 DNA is TGTGCCTGGAGCCCGGTCTGGGACAGCAACTATGGCTACACCTTC.